Only a few counts were recorded for the clone carrying this T cell receptor beta chain. Antigen unknown. Template switching added a universal primer site; cDNA carried unique molecular identifiers. MiXCR, applied by TCRdb to the 5' RACE reads, yields one record per CDR3 protein. In the table there are about 530,000 distinct CDR3 sequences, approximately 20% of which are singletons. This sample is drawn from a study of identical twins. Whole-study results and caveats: Zero-insertion analyses might be partly confounded by invariant T cells like MAIT and iNKT. Clonotypes of the beta chain that were abundant in cord blood carried fewer insertions (memory repertoires showed none).

The CDR3 totals 13 residues. The V gene lost 0 bases and the J gene lost 11 bases, with 14 bases spanning the gap. From germline, CDR1 is SGHAT and CDR2 FQNNGV. This same sample was also part of a study on yellow fever vaccine responses in identical twins.

The genes are TRBV11-2 and TRBJ2-7; D may be TRBD1 (6 bases). The receptor was derived from a woman aged 18-30 years in good health. Source material: CD4+ T cells sorted from blood. Here the CDR3 DNA reads TGTGCCAGCAGCTTAGACCGAGGGACACCGGAGTACTTC. Its protein product is CASSLDRGTPEYF.